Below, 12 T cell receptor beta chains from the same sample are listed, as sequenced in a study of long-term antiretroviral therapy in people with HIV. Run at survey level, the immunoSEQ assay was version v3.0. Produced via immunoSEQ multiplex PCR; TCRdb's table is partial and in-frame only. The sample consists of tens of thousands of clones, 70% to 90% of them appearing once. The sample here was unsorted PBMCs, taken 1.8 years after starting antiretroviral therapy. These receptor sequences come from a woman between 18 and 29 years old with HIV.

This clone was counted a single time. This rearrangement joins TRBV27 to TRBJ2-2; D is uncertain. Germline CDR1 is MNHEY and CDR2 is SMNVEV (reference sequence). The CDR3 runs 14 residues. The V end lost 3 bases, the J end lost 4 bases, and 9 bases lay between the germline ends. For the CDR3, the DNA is TGTGCCAGCAGTTTCGCTATTTTCACCGGGGAGCTGTTTTTT. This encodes CASSFAIFTGELFF.

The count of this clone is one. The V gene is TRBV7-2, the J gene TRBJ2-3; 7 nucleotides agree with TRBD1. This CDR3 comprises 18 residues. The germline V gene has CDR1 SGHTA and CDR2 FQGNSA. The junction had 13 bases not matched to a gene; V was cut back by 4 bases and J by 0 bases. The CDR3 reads CASSWDSRSPYSTDTQYF. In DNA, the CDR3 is TGTGCCAGCAGCTGGGACAGCCGCTCACCGTATAGCACAGATACGCAGTATTTT.

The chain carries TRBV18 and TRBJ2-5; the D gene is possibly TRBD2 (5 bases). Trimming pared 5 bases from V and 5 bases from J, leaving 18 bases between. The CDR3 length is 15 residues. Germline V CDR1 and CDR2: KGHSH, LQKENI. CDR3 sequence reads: CASSASGIREETQYF. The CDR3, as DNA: TGTGCCAGCTCAGCTTCCGGGATCCGTGAGGAGACCCAGTACTTC.

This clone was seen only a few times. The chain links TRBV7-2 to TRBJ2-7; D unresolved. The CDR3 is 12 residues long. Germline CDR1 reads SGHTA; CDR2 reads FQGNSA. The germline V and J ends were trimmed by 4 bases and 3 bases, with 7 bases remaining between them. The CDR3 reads CASSSFYYEQYF. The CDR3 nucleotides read TGTGCCAGCAGCTCATTCTACTACGAGCAGTACTTC.

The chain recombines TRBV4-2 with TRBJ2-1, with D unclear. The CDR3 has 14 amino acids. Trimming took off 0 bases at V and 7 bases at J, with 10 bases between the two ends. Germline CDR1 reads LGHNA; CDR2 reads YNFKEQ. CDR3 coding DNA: TGTGCCAGCAGCCAAGAAAGTACGAGGAATGAGCAGTTCTTC. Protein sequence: CASSQESTRNEQFF.

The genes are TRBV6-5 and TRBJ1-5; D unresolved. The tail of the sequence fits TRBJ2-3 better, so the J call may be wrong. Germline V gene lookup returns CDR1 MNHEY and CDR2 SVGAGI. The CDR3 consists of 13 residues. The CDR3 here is CASSLRNNQPQYF. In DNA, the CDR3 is TGTGCCAGCAGCCTACGTAACAATCAGCCCCAGTATTTT.

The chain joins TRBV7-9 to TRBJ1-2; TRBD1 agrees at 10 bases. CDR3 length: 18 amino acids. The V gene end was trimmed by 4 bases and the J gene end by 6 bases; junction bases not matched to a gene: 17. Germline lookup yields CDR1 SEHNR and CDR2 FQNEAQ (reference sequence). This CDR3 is CASSSPIGTGVKLNGYTF. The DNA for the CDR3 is TGTGCCAGCAGCTCCCCTATCGGGACAGGGGTTAAGTTAAATGGCTACACCTTC.

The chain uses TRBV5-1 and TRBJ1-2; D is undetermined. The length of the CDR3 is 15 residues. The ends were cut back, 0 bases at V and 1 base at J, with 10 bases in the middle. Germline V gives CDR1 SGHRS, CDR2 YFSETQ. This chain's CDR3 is CASSLASGVNYGYTF. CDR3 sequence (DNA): TGCGCCAGCAGCTTGGCCAGTGGAGTTAACTATGGCTACACCTTC. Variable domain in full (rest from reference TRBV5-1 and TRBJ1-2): KAGVTQTPRYLIKTRGQQVTLSCSPISGHRSVSWYQQTPGQGLQFLFEYFSETQRNKGNFPGRFSGRQFSNSRSEMNVSTLELGDSALYLCASSLASGVNYGYTFGSGTRLTVV.

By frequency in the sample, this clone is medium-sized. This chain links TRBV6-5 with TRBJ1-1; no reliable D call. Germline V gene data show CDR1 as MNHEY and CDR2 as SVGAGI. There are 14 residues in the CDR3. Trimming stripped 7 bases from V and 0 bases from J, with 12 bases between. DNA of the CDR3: TGTGCCAGCACCTCGGACGTTTTGAACACTGAAGCTTTCTTT. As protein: CASTSDVLNTEAFF.

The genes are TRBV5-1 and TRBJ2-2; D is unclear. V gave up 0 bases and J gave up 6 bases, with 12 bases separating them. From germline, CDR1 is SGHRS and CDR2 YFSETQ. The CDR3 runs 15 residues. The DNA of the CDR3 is TGCGCCAGCAGCTTGGGTCTAGATGAGGCCGGGGAGCTGTTTTTT. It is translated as CASSLGLDEAGELFF.

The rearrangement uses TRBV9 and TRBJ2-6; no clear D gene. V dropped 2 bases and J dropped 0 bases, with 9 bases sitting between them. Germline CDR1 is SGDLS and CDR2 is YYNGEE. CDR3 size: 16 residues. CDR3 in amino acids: CASSVSELSGANVLTF. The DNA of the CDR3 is TGTGCCAGCAGCGTTAGTGAGCTCTCTGGGGCCAACGTCCTGACTTTC.

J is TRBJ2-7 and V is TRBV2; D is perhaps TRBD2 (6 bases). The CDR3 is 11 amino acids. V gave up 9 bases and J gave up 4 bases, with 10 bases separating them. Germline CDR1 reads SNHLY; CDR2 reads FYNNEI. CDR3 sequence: CASKEGYEQYF. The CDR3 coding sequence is TGTGCCAGTAAGGAGGGGTACGAGCAGTACTTC.